One TCR beta chain is described in this entry. Its antigen is unknown. No quality values exist for individual bases; no much larger clone is one base distant. These data come from a study of OX40 agonist ivuxolimab in advanced cancers. For the wider study: Ivuxolimab, which targeted the costimulatory receptor OX40 (CD134), was an agonistic, fully human IgG2 monoclonal antibody. The paper reports the monotherapy dose-escalation portion (N of about 50 patients) of the phase I ivuxolimab trial. The dose-escalation cohort was about 86% male with a mean age of roughly 62 years, ranging from roughly 23 to 90. The point of sequencing TCRbeta in the periphery was to test whether ivuxolimab changed TCR sequence diversity and drove clonal T-cell expansion. Intravenous ivuxolimab was administered to patients every 2 weeks at six dose levels: 0.01, 0.1, 0.3, 1.5, 3 and 10 mg/kg. Of the approximately 50 dose-escalation patients, hepatocellular carcinoma was present in around 20, melanoma in around 15, renal cell carcinoma in 9 and head and neck cancer in 9. Partial responses were achieved by three dose-escalation patients, of whom one had hepatocellular carcinoma and two had cutaneous melanoma. Prior anti-PD-1, anti-PD-L1 or anti-CTLA-4 therapy was permitted, and approximately 40% of dose-escalation patients had received checkpoint inhibitors. Broad study findings and their caveats: At doses of 0.1 to 3.0 mg/kg, clonal expansion of both CD4+ and CD8+ T cells in blood was seen between baseline and week 6. In the 0.1-3.0 mg/kg groups, partial responders had among the lowest normalized peripheral clonal expansion, particularly in CD8+ T cells. After ivuxolimab, more expanded clones were found on average in CD8+ T cells than in CD4+ T cells. Which antigens the clonally expanded peripheral T cells were specific for was not determined. Low levels of normalized T-cell clonal expansion were also shown by some nonresponding patients.

Patients with a history of autoimmune disease or receiving systemic immunosuppression were excluded from the trial. Peripheral blood for TCR sequencing was collected from all dose cohorts at baseline, on cycle 4 day 1, and on cycle 7 day 1. Samples were obtained from an open-label, multicenter, first-in-human phase I dose-escalation trial of ivuxolimab. Adults with locally advanced or metastatic head and neck squamous cell, hepatocellular, melanoma or renal cell carcinoma were enrolled in the trial. Before TCR sequencing, CD4+ and CD8+ T cells were separately sorted from peripheral blood. For sequencing of the TCRbeta CDR3 region, genomic DNA was extracted from the sorted cells. TCRbeta CDR3 regions were sequenced using the immunoSEQ Assay. Imported from immuneACCESS, the table was reduced by TCRdb to in-frame sequences with V and J called. These copies leave out some clones; in studies compared against another copy, an unresolved V gene accounts for under half, and the cause of the remainder is not known. The sample contains roughly 11,000 clones, roughly 80% of them found a single time. The ten most abundant clones make up around 30% of the sample.

The CDR3 runs 14 amino acids, cysteine and valine included. Only the CDR3 portion is preserved as DNA: 42 bases, with reading frame beginning at the first base. Cut back by 0 bases and 9 bases, the V and J ends lie 16 bases apart. The chain employs TRBV5-3 and TRBJ2-7, and possibly TRBD1, on 5 matching bases. TRBV5-3 is sorted into the ORF group, with uncertain function. This clonotype was sampled from an adult with an advanced solid tumor such as melanoma, head and neck, liver or kidney cancer. Material: CD4+ or CD8+ T cells sorted from blood, obtained in a trial of the OX40 agonist ivuxolimab. The sequenced DNA is TGTGCCAGAAGCTTGGCCACGGACACCAGAAGGCAGTACGTC. This sequence encodes CARSLATDTRRQYV.